This T cell receptor beta chain was captured in a study of cytomegalovirus exposure and HLA in healthy donors (TCRdb year 2017). About the investigation overall: An earlier analysis of approximately 640 of the donors reported more than 250 Gb of sequence data and 100 million to 130 million unique TCR beta sequences from 150 million to 200 million T cells. An early release covering over 500 HLA-typed donors comprised 300 to 350 gigabases of sequencing data and around 86 million unique TCR sequences. Among the roughly 390 genotyped donors, 75% to 90% belonged to the genetic ancestry cluster associated with self-reported Caucasian donors. The study was designed to test whether signatures of past pathogen exposure could be identified by cataloging public T cell receptors. The study profiled the T cell repertoires of more than 500 subjects by immunosequencing and related them to cytomegalovirus serostatus. In addition to the first cohort of 500 to 850 subjects, a separate validation cohort of 130 or so different subjects was used. To predict cytomegalovirus infection status, the study brought together high-throughput TCR immunosequencing, statistical association of individual TCRs with disease status, and machine learning. In a later analysis, previously published TCR beta repertoires from 550 to 750 donors were re-analyzed and high-resolution HLA genotyping was added so that TCR occurrence patterns could be studied. In the later analysis, no new phenotypic data were used to find candidate immune exposures; instead, reliance was placed on TCR beta sequences and their occurrence across donors. An earlier analysis of some 500 of the donors applied high-throughput TCR beta sequencing to assess whether each TCR beta V gene segment acted as functional or pseudogenic. Alongside the repertoire data, information on donor age, sex, ethnicity and CMV serostatus was compiled. In a later genetic analysis, genome-wide SNP genotypes for 398 of the 666 donors were used, and that subset was treated as a discovery cohort. Every discovery cohort repertoire had been produced on one sequencing platform. Class I and class II HLA loci were covered by the typing at four-digit resolution. The number of typed donors differed by locus: about 629-630 for A, B, C, DRB1 and DQB1; approximately 530 for DQA1; roughly 600 for DPA1; and 400 to 480 for DPB1. Several DR-DQ haplotypes were treated as single units for association and clustering because of strong linkage in the cohort. Among roughly 370 genotyped donors of the cohort, an average of around 240,000 unique TCR beta nucleotide sequences were sequenced per donor, roughly 20% of them non-productive.

From V the trimming removes 1 base and from J it removes 5 bases, while the gene matches leave 10 bases of the junction unaccounted for. From the cysteine through the phenylalanine, the CDR3 covers 19 amino acids. The sequence is cut down to CDR3 DNA, 57 bases in frame from base 1. The CDR1 and CDR2 encoded by the germline V gene are SGHDN and FVKESK. Regarding this clone: The target of this receptor is not known. Base quality data are lacking; no much larger clone is found one base away.

The library was produced with the immunoSEQ multiplex PCR assay. For the multiplex PCR, a mixture combining 60 forward primers for TCR Vbeta segments and 13 reverse primers for TCR Jbeta segments was used. Amplification of the CDR3 region of rearranged TCR beta genes was performed with a multiplex PCR assay on genomic DNA. The amplified TCR beta libraries were sequenced on the Illumina HiSeq System as 87-base-pair reads. As for the original processing: A later analysis tallied roughly 80 million unique TCR beta chains across the 666 repertoires, and roughly 11 million of those chains were shared by two or more donors. Raw reads were error-corrected and collapsed into unique sequences with a nearest-neighbor algorithm that merged closely related sequences to remove PCR and sequencing errors. CDR3 sequences were aligned to IMGT reference sequences to assign V, D and J gene segments. For a sequence to be retained, a match of at least six nucleotides was required to both a V gene segment and a J gene segment. A rearrangement counted as productive if the CDR3 had no stop codons and remained in frame with V and J, and every other rearrangement counted as non-productive. Following IMGT convention, CDR3 was defined as the stretch from the second conserved V-encoded cysteine to the conserved J-encoded phenylalanine. The earlier analysis of 587 of the donors excluded sequences that lacked an unambiguous match to a single V gene segment. In an earlier analysis of about 590 of the donors, a V segment was called functional when productive rearrangements were above 56.7%, and segregating when the standard deviation between donors exceeded 5%. A statistical classification framework was built to diagnose cytomegalovirus status from the catalog of TCR beta chain sequences. A later analysis assigned V and J genes by comparing TCR nucleotide sequences with IMGT/GENE-DB human TR gene sequences. The TCRdist pipeline was used in a later analysis to assign CDR3 sequences and most-parsimonious VDJ recombination scenarios. In a later analysis, every TCR beta chain was defined by the combination of its CDR3 amino acid sequence and its V-gene family, and reads without a unique V-gene family were dropped. A later analysis removed several hundred highly shared, low-generation-probability nucleotide sequences to deal with suspected cross-contamination and a sequencing artifact. In a later analysis, a clonal expansion index was calculated for each public chain from normalized within-repertoire ranks of inferred template counts. Generation probabilities in a later analysis came from a VDJ recombination model fitted to out-of-frame rearrangements, and those results were checked against IGoR. In a later analysis, hypergeometric tests were used to score TCR-TCR, TCR-HLA and TCR-CMV co-occurrence, with a repertoire-size bias correction applied to TCR pairs. To estimate false discovery rates, a later analysis permuted the HLA or CMV assignments 20 times. A later analysis grouped co-occurring TCRs with DBSCAN, adding TCRdist sequence similarity when clustering within HLA-allele-positive subsets. Repertoires with fewer than 30,000 or more than 120,000 public chains were left out of co-occurrence clustering, as were a handful of repertoires with anomalous nucleotide sharing. In TCRdb, the immuneACCESS table is reduced to in-frame sequences with V and J assigned. These tables do not hold every clone; where another copy was compared, an unresolved V gene accounts for under half, and the others remain unexplained. D and trimming come from the DNA, and the V and J calls and clone size come from that table. For this sample there are fewer than 65,000 clones; over 80% appear just once. Roughly 1.5% of the sample belongs to the ten largest clones.

The cohort comprised 666 healthy bone marrow donors. Cohort members were all nominally healthy when sampled, although unrecorded immune exposures were likely present. The donor tested CMV seronegative, placing the donor among the 352 seronegative members of the cohort. A peripheral blood sample was provided by each donor, and peripheral blood mononuclear cells were used for TCR beta sequencing. The Qiagen DNeasy Blood Extraction Kit was used to extract genomic DNA from the blood cell samples. The paper's findings and limits, for the study overall: The study listed 150 to 200 TCR beta chains as associated with cytomegalovirus. The sequencing pipeline was judged likely to have produced a cluster of highly shared sequence variants as a technical artifact. The classifier was reported to diagnose cytomegalovirus status with high specificity and sensitivity in both the original cohort and the validation cohort. An association between a missense DCLRE1C variant and V-gene and J-gene trimming of TCR beta chains was found in a later genetic analysis and replicated in an independent cohort. The authors suggested that the approach could potentially be extended to other disease states and immunological phenotypes. Three of the identified cytomegalovirus-associated TCR beta chains were confirmed in vitro to be specific for cytomegalovirus antigens. In a later analysis, the rate of TCR association differed among HLA loci, with DRB1 alleles having the most associated TCRs and HLA-C alleles having the fewest. Assigning TCR associations to individual alleles was difficult when HLA alleles, especially DR and DQ, strongly co-occurred. Because HLA typing was unavailable for some donors at each locus, only the typed subset was used in association tests. A further reported finding was that TCR beta sequences accurately predicted the HLA-A and HLA-B alleles for most subjects in the first cohort. Because counts were too low, more than 15 rarely observed V segments, including chromosome 9 orphons, were left out of the earlier analysis of 587 of the donors. Compared with equally common non-associated chains, HLA-associated TCR beta chains in a later analysis were more clonally expanded and had lower generation probabilities. In an earlier analysis of approximately 590 of the donors, most TCR beta V segments appeared in productive rearrangements about 87% or about 30% of the time, broadly matching IMGT annotations. A later analysis reported that several top co-occurrence clusters appeared linked to parvovirus B19, influenza, CMV and Epstein-Barr virus. Some IMGT-functional V segments, including TRBV6-2 and TRBV6-3, could not be distinguished by the 87-base-pair reads and were therefore excluded. In a later analysis, around 15,000 TCR beta sequences were associated with specific HLA alleles at a false discovery rate of 0.05. The only immune exposure information available for the cohort was CMV serostatus. Most CMV-associated TCR beta chains appeared to be HLA-restricted in a later analysis, and the HLA associations seemed to be driven largely by CMV exposure. In a later genetic analysis, fewer N-insertions in productive TCRs were reported among donors in an Asian-associated ancestry cluster than the roughly 700-donor mean. Linkage disequilibrium might explain the correlated functional status among segregating V segments, but an unknown experimental factor could not be ruled out. Presence/absence analyses assumed roughly uniform sequencing depth across donors, an assumption that may not hold. The cohort was sequenced for TCR beta chains only, and without alpha or paired-chain data the features that could be detected were limited. While some public TCRs were present in many individuals, most TCR sequences turned up only very rarely across donors.

The V and J genes are TRBV14 and TRBJ2-1; TRBD2 aligns with 14 central bases. The material sequenced was PBMCs. This clonotype was obtained from a man aged 30-40 years in good health and CMV-seronegative. At the DNA level, the sequence is TGTGCCAGCAGCCAAGTGGGACTAGCGGGAGTAACTCGAAACAATGAGCAGTTCTTC. Translated, this is CASSQVGLAGVTRNNEQFF.